These T cell receptor beta chains were read from a single sample in a study of identical twins. Each CDR3 protein gets one entry after TCRdb re-called the 5' RACE reads with MiXCR. Altogether fewer than 500,000 distinct CDR3 sequences are present, roughly an eighth being singletons, with the ten largest covering approximately 0.98%. These data also formed part of another study, on yellow fever vaccine responses in identical twins.

Specimen: CD4+ T cells sorted from blood. These receptors were collected from a young woman in good health. Both conserved end residues are trimmed from each CDR3. Only part of the rows carry a size: once, few, many, or a class if the clone is expanded.

abundance	v_gene	j_gene	len	CDR3aa
few	TRBV20-1	TRBJ2-5	10	SAEGMGETQY
.	TRBV6-5	TRBJ2-4	14	ASSYRVAGGKNIQY
.	TRBV5-1	TRBJ2-1	12	ASSLERLFSEQF
few	TRBV7-2	TRBJ2-1	13	ASSVQGAQFNEQF
few	TRBV30	TRBJ2-7	11	AWSVGGTYEQY
.	TRBV20-1	TRBJ1-1	11	SASSGVSTEAF
few	TRBV14	TRBJ1-4	10	ASSHVWEKLF
few	TRBV10-2	TRBJ1-1	11	ASSVLVNTEAF
.	TRBV7-8	TRBJ2-1	18	ASSTPSPVDRGRNYNEQF
.	TRBV7-2	TRBJ2-2	14	ASSFSAGQKTGELF
few	TRBV3-1	TRBJ1-1	13	ASSHGSTLNTEAF
few	TRBV21-1	TRBJ2-2	15	ASSDRGRTSNTGELF
many	TRBV5-1	TRBJ2-7	10	ASSPEGYEQY
.	TRBV9	TRBJ1-2	12	ASSASNQGPGYT
.	TRBV3-1	TRBJ2-7	15	ASSLTSQGLAGAEQY
few	TRBV30	TRBJ2-2	10	AWSLVYGELF
.	TRBV3-1	TRBJ2-1	16	TSSSPRLAGRIDNEQF
.	TRBV20-1	TRBJ2-7	12	SAYPGQGAYEQY
few	TRBV5-1	TRBJ2-5	11	ASSLEGSGTQY
.	TRBV2	TRBJ2-3	13	ASSVVAGVTDTQY
few	TRBV9	TRBJ2-1	12	ASSVAPSYNEQF
.	TRBV7-2	TRBJ2-1	10	ASSGAYNEQF
.	TRBV5-6	TRBJ2-7	11	ARGPWPLYEQY
many	TRBV4-2	TRBJ1-2	13	ASSQVAGDDYGYT
few	TRBV7-9	TRBJ2-7	12	ASSTAGTLYEQY